The 8 T cell receptor beta chains below come from one sample, sequenced in a study of CD8 T cells in Susac syndrome. Random hexamers primed reverse transcription of about 0.5 to 1 ug RNA. TCRdb re-analysed the immunoSEQ multiplex PCR reads in MiXCR, keeping a single row per CDR3 protein. The data show around 150,000 distinct CDR3 sequences, with just under 95% seen just once and about 0.18% held by the top ten. Sequencing used CD8+ T cells from PBMCs. These receptor sequences come from a human donor with Susac syndrome.

This rearrangement joins TRBV12-3 or TRBV12-4 to TRBJ2-7, with D unresolved. Trimming stripped 5 bases from V and 4 bases from J, with 9 bases between. This CDR3 region has 12 residues. DNA for the CDR3: TGTGCCAGCAGTGTCGTTCGGTACGAGCAGTACTTC. Its protein product is CASSVVRYEQYF.

V usage is TRBV30 and J usage is TRBJ1-1; no definite D call. The V gene's germline CDR1 is GTSNPN and CDR2 SVGIG (reference sequence). The CDR3 length is 14 residues. Trimming shortened V by 0 bases and J by 3 bases, and 11 bases separated the two germline ends. The CDR3 sequence: CAWSVGGSDTEAFF. In DNA form, the CDR3 reads TGTGCCTGGAGTGTCGGTGGTTCGGACACTGAAGCTTTCTTT.

The rearrangement joins TRBV9 to TRBJ2-7, with D perhaps TRBD2 (6 bases). The CDR3 covers 16 residues. Germline-derived CDR1 and CDR2 are SGDLS and YYNGEE. Between the trimmed V and J ends, which lost 0 bases and 0 bases, there was a span of 13 bases. The CDR3 DNA reads as TGTGCCAGCAGCGTAGCAGAGGAGGGCAACTCCTACGAGCAGTACTTC. Amino acids: CASSVAEEGNSYEQYF.

This rearrangement joins TRBV15 to TRBJ2-7; D may be TRBD1 (6 bases). The germline V and J ends were trimmed by 4 bases and 2 bases, with 18 bases remaining between them. This CDR3 is built from 16 residues. CDR1 and CDR2 from the germline V gene are LNHNV and YYDKDF (reference sequence). CDR3 protein: CATSTERGTSAYEQYF. The CDR3 DNA is TGTGCCACCAGCACTGAACGAGGGACATCAGCCTACGAGCAGTACTTC. Combining the CDR3 with reference TRBV15 and TRBJ2-7 gives the whole variable domain DAMVIQNPRYQVTQFGKPVTLSCSQTLNHNVMYWYQQKSSQAPKLLFHYYDKDFNNEADTPDNFQSRRPNTSFCFLDIRSPGLGDTAMYLCATSTERGTSAYEQYFGPGTRLTVT.

The rearrangement links TRBV5-6 to TRBJ2-3; 8 positions agree with TRBD2. Germline V lookup: CDR1 SGHDT, CDR2 YYEEEE. Losses at the gene ends were 4 bases for V and 2 bases for J; bases not matched to a gene: 6. The CDR3 has 15 residues. CDR3 bases: TGTGCCAGCAGCCCCACTAGCGGATACACAGATACGCAGTATTTT. Encoded protein: CASSPTSGYTDTQYF.

The V call is TRBV27, the J call TRBJ1-3; D remains unclear. Germline loops: CDR1 MNHEY, CDR2 SMNVEV (reference sequence). The germline V and J ends were trimmed by 3 bases and 4 bases, with 7 bases remaining between them. The CDR3 extends over 13 amino acids. This CDR3 reads CASSFDGGNTIYF. CDR3 DNA sequence: TGTGCCAGCAGTTTCGACGGAGGAAACACCATATATTTT.

Here the CDR3 DNA reads TGTGCCAGCAGCCAAGATGAACGGAGTTACAATGAGCAGTTCTTC. Encoded protein: CASSQDERSYNEQFF. The chain recombines TRBV14 with TRBJ2-1; no clear D. This CDR3 is 15 amino acids long. Germline CDR1 reads SGHDN; CDR2 reads FVKESK. Trimming took 0 bases from V and 4 from J, leaving 10 bases between them.

The rearrangement joins TRBV6-2 or TRBV6-3 to TRBJ2-3; D might be TRBD1 or TRBD2, each matching 5 bases. V was clipped by 0 bases and J by 5 bases, with 18 bases between them. Germline assignment: CDR1 MNHEY and CDR2 SVGEGT. This CDR3 contains 17 residues. The CDR3 bases are TGTGCCAGCAGTTACTCGACTGGATCCGGTGGGGGAGATACGCAGTATTTT. As protein: CASSYSTGSGGGDTQYF.